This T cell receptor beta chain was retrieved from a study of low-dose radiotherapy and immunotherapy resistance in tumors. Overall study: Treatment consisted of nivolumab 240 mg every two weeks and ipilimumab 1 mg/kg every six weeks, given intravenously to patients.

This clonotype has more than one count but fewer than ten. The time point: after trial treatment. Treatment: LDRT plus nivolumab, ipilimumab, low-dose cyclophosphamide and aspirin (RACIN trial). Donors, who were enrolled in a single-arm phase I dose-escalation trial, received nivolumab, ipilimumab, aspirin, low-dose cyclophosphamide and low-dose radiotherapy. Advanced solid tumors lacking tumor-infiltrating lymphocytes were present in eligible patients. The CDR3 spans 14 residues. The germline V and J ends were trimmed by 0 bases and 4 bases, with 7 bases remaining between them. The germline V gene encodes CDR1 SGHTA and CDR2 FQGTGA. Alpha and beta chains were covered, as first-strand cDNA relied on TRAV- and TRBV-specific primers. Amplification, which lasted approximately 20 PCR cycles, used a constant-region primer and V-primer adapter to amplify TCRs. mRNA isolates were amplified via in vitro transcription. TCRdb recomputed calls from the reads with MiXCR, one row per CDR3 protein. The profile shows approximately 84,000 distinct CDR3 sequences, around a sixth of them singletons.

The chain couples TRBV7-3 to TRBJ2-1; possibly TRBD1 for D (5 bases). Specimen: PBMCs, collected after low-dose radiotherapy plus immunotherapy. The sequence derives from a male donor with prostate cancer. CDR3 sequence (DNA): TGTGCCAGCAGCTTAACTAGGACATACAATGAGCAGTTCTTC. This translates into CASSLTRTYNEQFF.